These T cell receptor beta chains were read from a single sample in a study of T cell repertoires in cytomegalovirus infection. TCRdb independently ran MiXCR on the reads; one entry per CDR3 protein. The sample includes 200,000 to 300,000 distinct CDR3 sequences, approximately 15% of them seen just once. What was sequenced was PBMCs. Source of these receptors: a human donor in good health (CMV status not recorded). Some clones in this sample may be carry-over from other donors' samples. Each CDR3 is given with its conserved first and last residue. A D gene is named only where the DNA matches it firmly. The size of a clone is reported for some rows only, either as once, few or many, or as a class for expanded clones.

TRBD2 | many | TRBJ2-3 | TRBV7-2 | CASSLTSGRGTDTQYF | TGTGCCAGCAGCTTAACTAGCGGGAGGGGAACAGATACGCAGTATTTT
. | many | TRBJ2-1 | TRBV7-2 | CASSLLWSSYNEQFF | TGTGCCAGCAGCTTATTATGGAGCTCCTACAATGAGCAGTTCTTC
TRBD2 | many | TRBJ2-2 | TRBV7-2 | CASSRSGSSDTGELFF | TGTGCCAGCAGCCGTAGCGGGAGTTCCGACACCGGGGAGCTGTTTTTT
. | many | TRBJ1-5 | TRBV7-2 | CASSFQGSSNQPQHF | TGTGCCAGCAGCTTTCAGGGGAGCAGCAATCAGCCCCAGCATTTT
TRBD1 | many | TRBJ2-1 | TRBV11-2 | CASSRDRANHPRAYNEQFF | TGTGCCAGCAGCCGGGACAGGGCGAACCACCCCCGAGCATACAATGAGCAGTTCTTC
. | once | TRBJ2-1 | TRBV6-5 | CASSYSSKVSYNEQFF | TGTGCCAGCAGTTACTCGAGTAAAGTCTCCTACAATGAGCAGTTCTTC
TRBD2 | many | TRBJ2-1 | TRBV6-1 | CASSLGLAGSEQFF | TGTGCCAGCAGCCTAGGACTAGCGGGTTCGGAGCAGTTCTTC
TRBD2 | many | TRBJ2-1 | TRBV4-3 | CASSQELAGGGGEQFF | TGCGCCAGCAGCCAAGAGCTAGCGGGAGGCGGGGGGGAGCAGTTCTTC
TRBD1 | many | TRBJ2-2 | TRBV7-2 | CASSPEINRGRAGELFF | TGTGCCAGCAGCCCCGAAATAAACAGGGGGCGCGCCGGGGAGCTGTTTTTT
. | many | TRBJ1-4 | TRBV4-1 | CASSAGTRNEKLFF | TGCGCCAGCAGTGCCGGGACACGTAATGAAAAACTGTTTTTT
. | many | TRBJ1-1 | TRBV7-2 | CASSFFPGNTEAFF | TGTGCCAGCAGCTTTTTTCCGGGGAACACTGAAGCTTTCTTT
. | . | TRBJ1-5 | TRBV28 | CASRRTNNQPQHF | TGTGCCAGCAGACGGACAAATAATCAGCCCCAGCATTTT
. | . | TRBJ1-1 | TRBV12-3/TRBV12-4 | CASSFWGGTEAFF | TGTGCCAGCAGTTTTTGGGGAGGGACTGAAGCTTTCTTT
. | . | TRBJ1-5 | TRBV5-1 | CASSPGTGPSNQPQHF | TGCGCCAGCAGCCCTGGCACGGGTCCGAGCAATCAGCCCCAGCATTTT
TRBD2 | many | TRBJ2-3 | TRBV12-3/TRBV12-4 | CASSLKRGGTDTQYF | TGTGCCAGCAGTTTAAAGCGGGGAGGCACAGATACGCAGTATTTT
. | many | TRBJ1-1 | TRBV6-2/TRBV6-3 | CASSYGMNTEAFF | TGTGCCAGCAGTTACGGGATGAACACTGAAGCTTTCTTT
. | many | TRBJ1-4 | TRBV28 | CASSLGERPFF | TGTGCCAGCAGTCTGGGTGAGCGGCCTTTTTTT
. | few | TRBJ2-1 | TRBV7-2 | CASSLDRGYNEQFF | TGTGCCAGCAGCTTAGACAGAGGATACAATGAGCAGTTCTTC
TRBD2 | many | TRBJ2-1 | TRBV7-9 | CASSQHGLEGYNEQFF | TGTGCCAGCAGCCAACACGGACTAGAGGGCTACAATGAGCAGTTCTTC
TRBD1 | . | TRBJ2-5 | TRBV5-6 | CASSRDRGWGTQYF | TGTGCCAGCAGCCGCGACAGGGGGTGGGGGACCCAGTACTTC
TRBD1 | few | TRBJ1-1 | TRBV10-3 | CAISESGTGRPEAFF | TGTGCCATCAGTGAGTCTGGGACAGGGCGCCCGGAAGCTTTCTTT
TRBD2 | . | TRBJ2-1 | TRBV2 | CASSRGRAGYNEQFF | TGTGCCAGCAGTAGAGGGAGGGCCGGATACAATGAGCAGTTCTTC
. | few | TRBJ1-4 | TRBV7-6 | CASSSTDRGEKLFF | TGTGCTAGCAGCTCTACGGACCGTGGTGAAAAACTGTTTTTT
. | few | TRBJ1-2 | TRBV3-1 | CASSTPGAVNYGYTF | TGTGCCAGCAGCACACCGGGGGCCGTTAACTATGGCTACACCTTC
. | few | TRBJ1-1 | TRBV2 | CASSFTFEAFF | TGTGCCAGCAGTTTCACCTTTGAAGCTTTCTTT
. | few | TRBJ2-7 | TRBV11-3 | CASSAQGNYEQYF | TGTGCCAGCAGCGCTCAGGGAAATTACGAGCAGTACTTC
. | many | TRBJ1-1 | TRBV14 | CASRRGGVSTEAFF | TGTGCCAGCAGGCGCGGGGGGGTTAGCACTGAAGCTTTCTTT
. | . | TRBJ2-5 | TRBV5-4 | CASSLDSGWETQYF | TGTGCCAGCAGCTTGGACTCAGGGTGGGAGACCCAGTACTTC
. | many | TRBJ1-5 | TRBV4-1 | CASSQDFGGNQPQHF | TGCGCCAGCAGCCAAGATTTCGGAGGCAATCAGCCCCAGCATTTT
. | many | TRBJ1-2 | TRBV7-2 | CASSPVGQNYGYTF | TGTGCCAGCAGCCCCGTTGGCCAAAACTATGGCTACACCTTC
. | . | TRBJ2-6 | TRBV5-8 | CASSLFTRSGANVLTF | TGTGCCAGCAGCTTGTTCACCCGCTCTGGGGCCAACGTCCTGACTTTC
TRBD2 | few | TRBJ2-1 | TRBV6-2/TRBV6-3 | CASSYSGGANEQFF | TGTGCCAGCAGCTATAGCGGGGGGGCAAATGAGCAGTTCTTC
. | . | TRBJ2-7 | TRBV7-9 | CASSQGQNSYEQYF | TGTGCCAGCAGCCAAGGACAAAACTCCTACGAGCAGTACTTC
. | . | TRBJ1-5 | TRBV11-2 | CASSKSPLSNQPQHF | TGTGCCAGCAGCAAGTCACCGTTAAGCAATCAGCCCCAGCATTTT
TRBD1 | few | TRBJ2-2 | TRBV7-6 | CASSPGTGDFGELFF | TGTGCCAGCAGCCCAGGGACAGGGGATTTCGGGGAGCTGTTTTTT
. | . | TRBJ1-2 | TRBV20-1 | CSARDTSGYGYTF | TGCAGTGCTAGAGATACTTCAGGGTATGGCTACACCTTC
TRBD2 | . | TRBJ2-7 | TRBV6-1 | CASNGRYHEQYF | TGTGCCAGTAACGGGAGGTACCACGAGCAGTACTTC
. | many | TRBJ1-2 | TRBV6-1 | CASSVRTVNTEGYTF | TGTGCCAGCAGTGTCCGGACAGTCAACACCGAAGGCTACACCTTC
TRBD1 | few | TRBJ2-7 | TRBV18 | CASSPPGQGSYEQYF | TGTGCCAGCTCACCTCCGGGACAGGGATCCTACGAGCAGTACTTC
TRBD1 | many | TRBJ2-6 | TRBV7-6 | CASSSHTGATANVLTF | TGTGCCAGCAGCTCCCATACAGGGGCAACGGCCAACGTCCTGACTTTC
TRBD1 | . | TRBJ2-3 | TRBV7-9 | CASSFPGQGADTQYF | TGTGCCAGCAGCTTTCCGGGACAGGGGGCAGATACGCAGTATTTT
TRBD1 | . | TRBJ1-1 | TRBV12-5 | CASEGQPNTEAFF | TGTGCTAGTGAGGGACAGCCGAACACTGAAGCTTTCTTT
. | many | TRBJ2-5 | TRBV19 | CASRRQDQETQYF | TGTGCCAGTAGGAGGCAGGACCAAGAGACCCAGTACTTC
TRBD1 | . | TRBJ2-7 | TRBV25-1 | CASSDQGQAPYEQYF | TGTGCCAGCAGTGATCAGGGACAGGCTCCCTACGAGCAGTACTTC
TRBD1 | . | TRBJ1-2 | TRBV7-9 | CASSLVSGGNGYTF | TGTGCCAGCAGCTTGGTCTCAGGGGGGAATGGCTACACCTTC